This T cell receptor (beta chain) was sequenced in a study of T cells in localized non-small cell lung cancer. Only in-frame clones appear in the TCRdb table, and some are missing; sequencing was by immunoSEQ multiplex PCR. The data contain about 26,000 clones, around four fifths of them singletons. This clone has only a few counts. What it binds is unknown. CDR3 length: 15 amino acids. Study-level results: Sequence data derive from only one tumor region, so heterogeneity remains possible.

The starting material was peripheral blood, obtained before any cancer treatment. This chain uses TRBV21-1 with TRBJ2-7; the D call TRBD1 from the table was never checked on the DNA. TRBV21-1 is deemed a pseudogene. This TCR was sampled from a woman between 35 and 75 years old with stage I lung adenocarcinoma. The CDR3 sequence: CASSKVLGVTYEQYF. The CDR3 nucleotides are TGTGCCAGCAGCAAAGTCCTAGGGGTTACCTACGAGCAGTACTTC.